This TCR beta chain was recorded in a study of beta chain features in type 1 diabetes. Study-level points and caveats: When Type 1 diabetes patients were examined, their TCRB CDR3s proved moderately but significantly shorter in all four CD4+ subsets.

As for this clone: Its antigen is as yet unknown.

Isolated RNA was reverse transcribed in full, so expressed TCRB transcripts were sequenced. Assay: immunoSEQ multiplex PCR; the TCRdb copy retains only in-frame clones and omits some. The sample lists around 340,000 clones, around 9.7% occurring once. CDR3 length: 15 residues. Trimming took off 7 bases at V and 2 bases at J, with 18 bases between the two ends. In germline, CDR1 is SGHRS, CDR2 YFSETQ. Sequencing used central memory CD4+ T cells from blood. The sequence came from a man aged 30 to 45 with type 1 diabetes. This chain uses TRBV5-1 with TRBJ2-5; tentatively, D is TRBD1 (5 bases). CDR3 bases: TGCGCCAGCCGGAGCTCGAGTTCAGGGCAAGAGACCCAGTACTTC. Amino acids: CASRSSSSGQETQYF.